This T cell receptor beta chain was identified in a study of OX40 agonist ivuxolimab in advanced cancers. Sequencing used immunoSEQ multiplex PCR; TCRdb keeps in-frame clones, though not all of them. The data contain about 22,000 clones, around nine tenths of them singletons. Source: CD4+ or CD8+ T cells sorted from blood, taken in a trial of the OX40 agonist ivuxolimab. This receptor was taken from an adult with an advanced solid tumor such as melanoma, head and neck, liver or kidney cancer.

CDR3 nucleotides: TGTGCCAGCAGTTTATCGAGGGTTACATACACTGAAGCTTTCTTT. This gives the protein CASSLSRVTYTEAFF. The chain joins TRBV28 to TRBJ1-1; D gene ambiguous. In germline, CDR1 is MDHEN, CDR2 SYDVKM. Trimming pared 1 base from V and 3 bases from J, leaving 12 bases between. The CDR3 sequence is 15 residues long.